A single sample gave rise to the 13 T cell receptor beta chains below, sequenced in a study of blood T cell repertoires in COVID-19. Clones were read by immunoSEQ multiplex PCR, and TCRdb kept only the in-frame ones, dropping some. The sample records some 180,000 clones, roughly 82% being singletons. The sequenced sample was peripheral blood. All receptors come from a woman between 55 and 75 years old with COVID-19, enrolled during active disease.

This sequence joins TRBV28 and TRBJ1-5, with TRBD1 as a possible D gene (6 bases). Germline CDR1 and CDR2: MDHEN and SYDVKM. V gave up 4 bases and J gave up 10 bases, with 14 bases separating them. The CDR3 covers 13 residues. DNA of the CDR3: TGTGCCAGCAGTTCACAGGGAATTCATCCCCAGCATTTT. Its protein is CASSSQGIHPQHF.

In this sample, this clone turned up once. The J gene is TRBJ2-2, the V gene TRBV6-6; D perhaps matches TRBD1 (6 bases). CDR1 and CDR2 from the germline V gene are MNHNY and SVGAGI (reference sequence). V lost 8 bases, J lost 2 bases, and 12 bases lay in between. This CDR3 is built from 14 residues. The CDR3 protein is CASALGQNTGELFF. CDR3 DNA: TGTGCCAGCGCTTTGGGACAAAACACCGGGGAGCTGTTTTTT.

Note on this clone: This CDR3 is also generated by other DNA sequences in the sample. The rearrangement links TRBV14 to TRBJ1-1; a possible D gene is TRBD1 (6 bases). Germline V gene lookup returns CDR1 SGHDN and CDR2 FVKESK. The germline V and J ends were trimmed by 4 bases and 4 bases, with 10 bases remaining between them. This CDR3 is 13 amino acids long. The CDR3 loop is CASSPQGTTEAFF. The CDR3 nucleotides read TGTGCCAGCAGCCCCCAGGGGACCACTGAAGCTTTCTTT.

The rearrangement links TRBV4-3 to TRBJ1-1; TRBD1 matches 7 bases. J was trimmed by 4 bases and V by 4 bases; bases with no gene match: 12. Germline V gene data show CDR1 as LGHNA and CDR2 as YSLEER. CDR3 length: 16 amino acids. The DNA of the CDR3 is TGCGCCAGCAGCCGGGCTCCCTCAGGGGGATTCACTGAAGCTTTCTTT. It specifies CASSRAPSGGFTEAFF.

The chain recombines TRBV5-1 with TRBJ2-1; TRBD1 matches at 7 bases. Germline assignment: CDR1 SGHRS and CDR2 YFSETQ. The trim removed 0 bases at V and 14 bases at J, leaving 2 bases unmatched. CDR3 length equals 11 residues. The DNA for the CDR3 is TGCGCCAGCAGCTTGGGTACAGGGGAGTTCTTC. Translating gives CASSLGTGEFF.

The gene calls are TRBV7-9 and TRBJ1-1; the D is unclear. Germline CDR1 SEHNR, CDR2 FQNEAQ (reference sequence). The CDR3 loop spans 13 amino acids. Trimming took 3 bases from V and 9 from J, leaving 14 bases between them. The CDR3 reads CASSFRWAFKAFF. In DNA, the CDR3 is TGTGCCAGCAGCTTCAGGTGGGCATTCAAAGCTTTCTTT. Full variable domain (remainder filled in from reference TRBV7-9 and TRBJ1-1): DTGVSQNPRHKITKRGQNVTFRCDPISEHNRLYWYRQTLGQGPEFLTYFQNEAQLEKSRLLSDRFSAERPKGSFSTLEIQRTEQGDSAMYLCASSFRWAFKAFFGQGTRLTVV.

The chain joins TRBV29-1 to TRBJ2-3; 7 bases map to TRBD1. Looked up from germline, CDR1 is SQVTM and CDR2 is ANQGSEA. Trimming removed 4 bases from V and 3 bases from J; junction bases left unmatched: 13. The CDR3 is 16 residues long. The CDR3 coding sequence is TGCAGCGTTGTTTGGACAGGCCATAGGGTAACAGATACGCAGTATTTT. Its protein product is CSVVWTGHRVTDTQYF.

J is TRBJ2-6 and V is TRBV29-1, with D perhaps TRBD1 (5 bases). The CDR3 sequence is 14 residues long. V was pared by 6 bases and J by 4 bases, with 13 bases between. Germline CDR1 reads SQVTM; CDR2 reads ANQGSEA. The CDR3 loop is CSVAGLAGANVLTF. The CDR3 bases are TGCAGCGTCGCAGGGCTTGCGGGGGCCAACGTCCTGACTTTC. The full variable domain, rest sourced from reference TRBV29-1 and TRBJ2-6, is SAVISQKPSRDICQRGTSLTIQCQVDSQVTMMFWYRQQPGQSLTLIATANQGSEATYESGFVIDKFPISRPNLTFSTLTVSNMSPEDSSIYLCSVAGLAGANVLTFGAGSRLTVL.

This clone appeared a few times. In DNA form, the CDR3 reads TGCAGTGCTAGTGTCAGACAGACAACTAATGAAAAACTGTTTTTT. Translation: CSASVRQTTNEKLFF. This chain uses TRBV20-1 with TRBJ1-4, with TRBD1 as a possible D gene (5 bases). CDR1 and CDR2 (germline): DFQATT, SNEGSKA (reference sequence). The V and J ends lost 3 bases and 0 bases respectively, with 11 bases between them. CDR3 length: 15 amino acids.

This clone was found once. This chain connects TRBV7-9 to TRBJ1-3, with 9 positions matching TRBD1. The CDR3 sequence is 13 residues long. Unmatched junction bases numbered 2, after V lost 5 bases and J lost 6 bases. Looked up from germline, CDR1 is SEHNR and CDR2 is FQNEAQ (reference sequence). The CDR3 loop is CASSRDRVNTIYF. CDR3 bases: TGTGCCAGCAGCAGGGACAGGGTAAACACCATATATTTT.

The V gene is TRBV11-2, the J gene TRBJ2-7; no firm D call. Germline V gene data show CDR1 as SGHAT and CDR2 as FQNNGV. Trimming removed 4 bases at V and 6 bases at J, with 16 bases between. The CDR3 spans 14 residues. CDR3 DNA sequence: TGTGCCAGCAGCTACGCGGTAGGCAACCGCGAGCAGTACGTC. Protein product: CASSYAVGNREQYV.

This clone was seen more than once but under ten times. The rearrangement uses TRBV29-1 and TRBJ2-3, with 8 bases identical to TRBD2. The CDR3 is made up of 13 amino acids. Germline-derived CDR1 and CDR2 are SQVTM and ANQGSEA. Trimming cost V 7 bases and J 5 bases; bases outside gene matches: 8. DNA for the CDR3: TGCAGCGGTGGGCTAGCGGGTCGAGATACGCAGTATTTT. Protein: CSGGLAGRDTQYF.

The J gene is TRBJ1-2, the V gene TRBV6-1; a weak D match, TRBD1 (6 bases). The CDR3 consists of 15 residues. The germline V gene encodes CDR1 MNHNS and CDR2 SASEGT. V dropped 5 bases and J dropped 6 bases, with 19 bases sitting between them. In nucleotides, the CDR3 is TGTGCCAGCAGTTCACAGGGTTGGACTCAGCATGGCTACACCTTC. This translates into CASSSQGWTQHGYTF.